The T cell receptor beta chain described here comes from a study of T cell responses to AZD1222 COVID-19 vaccine. Whole-study findings and limits: Spike-specific TCR breadth and depth rose after two AZD1222 doses. Spike-wide vaccine-associated CD4 TCRs dominated at 160-218 and 743-854.

Profiled with immunoSEQ multiplex PCR; TCRdb holds only in-frame clones, not every one. The data show 150,000 to 200,000 clones, about 94% seen once. Remarks on this clone: The antigen is unknown.

The CDR3 runs to 16 residues. With 5 bases clipped from V and 8 bases from J, the junction kept 12 bases outside the gene matches. The germline CDR1 and CDR2 sequences are MNHEY and SMNVEV (reference sequence). The sequence derives from an adult in good health. The rearrangement uses TRBV27 and TRBJ2-1, with TRBD1 matching 10 bases. The source was peripheral blood, collected on day 0 of AZD1222 vaccination. CDR3 protein: CASSVIPGQGPDEQFF. In nucleotides, the CDR3 is TGTGCCAGCAGTGTAATACCGGGACAGGGGCCGGATGAGCAGTTCTTC.